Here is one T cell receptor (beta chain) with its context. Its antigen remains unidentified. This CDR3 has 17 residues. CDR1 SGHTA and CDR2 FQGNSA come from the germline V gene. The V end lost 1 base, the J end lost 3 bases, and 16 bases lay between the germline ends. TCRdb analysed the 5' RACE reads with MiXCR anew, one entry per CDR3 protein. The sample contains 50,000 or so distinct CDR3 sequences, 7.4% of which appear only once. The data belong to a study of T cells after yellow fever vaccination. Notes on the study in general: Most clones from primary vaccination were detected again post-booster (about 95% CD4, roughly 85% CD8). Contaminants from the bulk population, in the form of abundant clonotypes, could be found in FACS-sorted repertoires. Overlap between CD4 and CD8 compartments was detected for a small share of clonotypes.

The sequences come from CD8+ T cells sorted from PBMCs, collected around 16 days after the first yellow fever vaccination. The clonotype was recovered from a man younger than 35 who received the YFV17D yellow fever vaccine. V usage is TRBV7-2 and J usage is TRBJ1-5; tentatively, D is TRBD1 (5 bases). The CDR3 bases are TGTGCCAGCAGCTTAGGGCTGGGGGTAACAAACAATCAGCCCCAGCATTTT. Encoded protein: CASSLGLGVTNNQPQHF.